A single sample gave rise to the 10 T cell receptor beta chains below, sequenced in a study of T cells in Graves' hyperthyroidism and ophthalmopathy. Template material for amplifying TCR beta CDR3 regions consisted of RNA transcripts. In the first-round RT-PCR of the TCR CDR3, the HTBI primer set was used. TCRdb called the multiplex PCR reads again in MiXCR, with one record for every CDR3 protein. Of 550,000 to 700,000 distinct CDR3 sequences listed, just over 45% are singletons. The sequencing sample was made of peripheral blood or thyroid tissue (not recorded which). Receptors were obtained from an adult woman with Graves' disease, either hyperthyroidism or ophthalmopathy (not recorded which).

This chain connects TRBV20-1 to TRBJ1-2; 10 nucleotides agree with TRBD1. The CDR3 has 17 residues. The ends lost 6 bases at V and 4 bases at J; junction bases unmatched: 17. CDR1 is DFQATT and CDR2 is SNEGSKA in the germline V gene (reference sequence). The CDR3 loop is CSASISGTGEVGYGYTF. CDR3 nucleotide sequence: TGCAGTGCCTCTATCTCCGGGACAGGGGAGGTTGGCTATGGCTACACCTTC.

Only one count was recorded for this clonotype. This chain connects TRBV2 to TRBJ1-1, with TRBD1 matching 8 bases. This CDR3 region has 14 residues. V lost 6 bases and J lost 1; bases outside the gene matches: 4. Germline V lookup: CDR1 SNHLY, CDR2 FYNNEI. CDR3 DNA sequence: TGTGCCAGCAGACGGGACAGGTGGAACACTGAAGCTTTCTTT. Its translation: CASRRDRWNTEAFF.

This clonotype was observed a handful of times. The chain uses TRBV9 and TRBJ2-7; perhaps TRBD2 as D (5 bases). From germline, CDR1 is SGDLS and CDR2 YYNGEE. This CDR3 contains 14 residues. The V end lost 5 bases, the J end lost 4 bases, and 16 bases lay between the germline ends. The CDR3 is CASSLRDFRYEQYF. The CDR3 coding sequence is TGTGCCAGCAGTCTACGGGATTTTCGATACGAGCAGTACTTC.

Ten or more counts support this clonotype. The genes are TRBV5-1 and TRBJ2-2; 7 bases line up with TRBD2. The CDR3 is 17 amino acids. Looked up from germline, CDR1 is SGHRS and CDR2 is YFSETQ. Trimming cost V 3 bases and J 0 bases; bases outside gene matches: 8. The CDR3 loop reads CASSYDPSGANTGELFF. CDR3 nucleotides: TGCGCCAGCAGCTACGACCCCAGCGGGGCGAACACCGGGGAGCTGTTTTTT.

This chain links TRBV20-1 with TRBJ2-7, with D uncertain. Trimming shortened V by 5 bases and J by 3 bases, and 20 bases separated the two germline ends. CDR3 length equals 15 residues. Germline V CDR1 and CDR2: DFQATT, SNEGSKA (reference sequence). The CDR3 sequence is CSAGASTRLIYEQYF. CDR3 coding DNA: TGCAGTGCTGGAGCTTCGACAAGGCTAATCTACGAGCAGTACTTC.

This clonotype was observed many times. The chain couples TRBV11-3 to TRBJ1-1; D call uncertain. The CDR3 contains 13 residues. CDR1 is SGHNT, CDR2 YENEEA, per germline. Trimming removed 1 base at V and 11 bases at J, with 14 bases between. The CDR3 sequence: CASSLAMAGEAFF. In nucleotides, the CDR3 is TGTGCCAGCAGCTTAGCCATGGCCGGTGAGGCTTTCTTT.

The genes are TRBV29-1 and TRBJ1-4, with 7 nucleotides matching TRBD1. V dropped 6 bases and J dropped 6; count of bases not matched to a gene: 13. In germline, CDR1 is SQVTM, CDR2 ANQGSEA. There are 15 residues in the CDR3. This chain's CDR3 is CSVGTAYASHEKLFF. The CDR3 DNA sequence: TGCAGCGTGGGGACAGCGTACGCCTCTCATGAAAAACTGTTTTTT.

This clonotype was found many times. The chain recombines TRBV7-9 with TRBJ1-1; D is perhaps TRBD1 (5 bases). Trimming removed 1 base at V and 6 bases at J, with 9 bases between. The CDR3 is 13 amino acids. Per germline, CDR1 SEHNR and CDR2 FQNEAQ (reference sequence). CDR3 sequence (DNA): TGTGCCAGCAGCTTAGATACAGGCGCTGAAGCTTTCTTT. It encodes CASSLDTGAEAFF.

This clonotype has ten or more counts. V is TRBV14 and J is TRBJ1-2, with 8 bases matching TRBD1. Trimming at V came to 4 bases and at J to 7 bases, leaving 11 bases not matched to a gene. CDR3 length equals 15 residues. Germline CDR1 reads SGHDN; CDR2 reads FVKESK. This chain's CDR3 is CASSPRQGRFGGYTF. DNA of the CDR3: TGTGCCAGCAGCCCAAGACAGGGGAGATTTGGTGGCTACACCTTC.

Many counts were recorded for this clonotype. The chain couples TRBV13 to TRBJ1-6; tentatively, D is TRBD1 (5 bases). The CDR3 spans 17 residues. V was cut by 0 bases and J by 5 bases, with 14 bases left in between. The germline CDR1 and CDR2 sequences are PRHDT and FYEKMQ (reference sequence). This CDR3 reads CASSLGPGGRDNSPLHF. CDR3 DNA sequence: TGTGCCAGCAGCTTAGGCCCGGGGGGAAGGGATAATTCACCCCTCCACTTT.